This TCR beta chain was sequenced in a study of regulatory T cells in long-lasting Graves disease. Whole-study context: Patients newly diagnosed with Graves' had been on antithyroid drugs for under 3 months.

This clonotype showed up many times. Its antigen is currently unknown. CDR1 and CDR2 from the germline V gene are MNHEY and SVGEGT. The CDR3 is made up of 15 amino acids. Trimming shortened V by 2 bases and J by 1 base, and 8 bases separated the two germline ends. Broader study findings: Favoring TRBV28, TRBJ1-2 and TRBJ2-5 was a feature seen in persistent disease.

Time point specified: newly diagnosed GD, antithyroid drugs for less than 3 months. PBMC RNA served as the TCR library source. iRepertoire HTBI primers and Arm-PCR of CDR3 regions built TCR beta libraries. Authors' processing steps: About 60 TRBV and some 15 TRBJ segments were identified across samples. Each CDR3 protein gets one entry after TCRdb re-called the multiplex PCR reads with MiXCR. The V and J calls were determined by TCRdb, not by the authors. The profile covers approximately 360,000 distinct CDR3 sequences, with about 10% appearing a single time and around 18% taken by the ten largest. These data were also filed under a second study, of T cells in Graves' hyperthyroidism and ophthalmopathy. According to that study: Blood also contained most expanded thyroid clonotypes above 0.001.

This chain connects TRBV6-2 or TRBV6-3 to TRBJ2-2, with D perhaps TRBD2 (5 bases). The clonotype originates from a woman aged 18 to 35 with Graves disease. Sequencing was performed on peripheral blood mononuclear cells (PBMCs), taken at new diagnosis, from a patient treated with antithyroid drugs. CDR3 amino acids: CASSYDGMNTGELFF. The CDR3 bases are TGTGCCAGCAGTTACGACGGGATGAACACCGGGGAGCTGTTTTTT.